The source of this TCR beta chain is a study of blood T cell repertoires in COVID-19. On the study more broadly: Samples of COVID-19 (acute and convalescent) were obtained from the United States, Italy and Spain. Nucleic acid was either cDNA or gDNA, and it came from T cells, B-cell-depleted T cells, or PBMCs.

Original data processing: Amplification of reference gene primers provided the estimated nucleated cell counts. The assay was immunoSEQ multiplex PCR, and TCRdb's table has in-frame clones only and misses some. V and J calls and clone size are copied from that table; D and trimming were computed from the DNA. There are some 120,000 clones in the sample; around 86% occur only once, and roughly 8.2% lies in the top ten. The CDR3 consists of 10 residues. Germline CDR1 and CDR2: LGHNT and FRNRAP. Sequencing was carried out using peripheral blood. The receptor was isolated from a man aged 65 to 79 with acute or convalescent COVID-19. This rearrangement joins TRBV12-5 to TRBJ1-2, with a weak D call TRBD1 (5 bases). CDR3 sequence: CSMGQFLDTF. The CDR3 DNA is TGTTCAATGGGGCAGTTTTTAGACACCTTC.